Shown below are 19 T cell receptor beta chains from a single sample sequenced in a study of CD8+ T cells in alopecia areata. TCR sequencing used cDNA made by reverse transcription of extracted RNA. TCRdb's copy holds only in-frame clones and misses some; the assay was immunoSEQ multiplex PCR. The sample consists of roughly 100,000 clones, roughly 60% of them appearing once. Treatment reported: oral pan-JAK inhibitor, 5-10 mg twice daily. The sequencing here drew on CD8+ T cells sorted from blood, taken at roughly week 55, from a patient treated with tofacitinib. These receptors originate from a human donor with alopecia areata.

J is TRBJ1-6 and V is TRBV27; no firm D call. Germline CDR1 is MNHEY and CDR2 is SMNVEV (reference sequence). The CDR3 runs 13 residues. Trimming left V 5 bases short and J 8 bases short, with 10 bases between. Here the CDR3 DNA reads TGTGCCAGCAGTGACGTGTATGATTCACCCCTCCACTTT. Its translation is CASSDVYDSPLHF.

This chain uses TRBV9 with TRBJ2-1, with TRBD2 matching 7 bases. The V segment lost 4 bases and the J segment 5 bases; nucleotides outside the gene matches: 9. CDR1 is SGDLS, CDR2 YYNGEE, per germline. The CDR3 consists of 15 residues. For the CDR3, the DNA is TGTGCCAGCAGCAAGAGCGGGGCGAACCACAATGAGCAGTTCTTC. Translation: CASSKSGANHNEQFF.

CDR3 loop: CASSLGSNEKLFF. CDR3 sequence (DNA): TGTGCCAGCAGCTTGGGGAGTAATGAAAAACTGTTTTTT. J is TRBJ1-4 and V is TRBV5-6; no reliable D call. The CDR3 extends over 13 amino acids. V dropped 0 bases and J dropped 4 bases, with 4 bases sitting between them. Germline-derived CDR1 and CDR2 are SGHDT and YYEEEE.

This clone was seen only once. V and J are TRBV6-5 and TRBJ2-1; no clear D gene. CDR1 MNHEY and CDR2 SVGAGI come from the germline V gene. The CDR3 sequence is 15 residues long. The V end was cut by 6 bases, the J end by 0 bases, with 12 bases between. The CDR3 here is CASSTQPSSYNEQFF. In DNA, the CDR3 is TGTGCCAGCAGCACCCAACCGAGCTCCTACAATGAGCAGTTCTTC.

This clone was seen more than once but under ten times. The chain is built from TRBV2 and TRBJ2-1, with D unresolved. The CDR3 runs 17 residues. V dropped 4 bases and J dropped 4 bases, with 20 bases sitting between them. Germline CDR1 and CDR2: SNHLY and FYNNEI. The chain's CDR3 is CASSVWPPRNLYNEQFF. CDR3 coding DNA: TGTGCCAGCAGTGTTTGGCCCCCCCGTAATCTGTACAATGAGCAGTTCTTC.

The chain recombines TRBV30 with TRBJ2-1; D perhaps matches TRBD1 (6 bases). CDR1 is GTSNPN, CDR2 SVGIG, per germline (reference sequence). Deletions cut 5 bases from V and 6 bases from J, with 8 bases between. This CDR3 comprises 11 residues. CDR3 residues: CAWSGVNEQFF. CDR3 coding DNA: TGTGCCTGGTCAGGGGTCAATGAGCAGTTCTTC.

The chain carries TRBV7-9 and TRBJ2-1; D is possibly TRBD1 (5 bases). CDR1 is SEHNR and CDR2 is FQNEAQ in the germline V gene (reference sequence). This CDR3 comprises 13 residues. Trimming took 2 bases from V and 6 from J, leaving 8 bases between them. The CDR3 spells CASSLQGTNEQFF. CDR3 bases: TGTGCCAGCAGCTTACAGGGTACCAATGAGCAGTTCTTC.

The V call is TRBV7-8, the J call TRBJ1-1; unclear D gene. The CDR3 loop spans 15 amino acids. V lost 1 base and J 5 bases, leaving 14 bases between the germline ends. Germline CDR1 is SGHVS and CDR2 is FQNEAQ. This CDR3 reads CASSLVQTQRTEAFF. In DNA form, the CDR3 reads TGTGCCAGCAGCTTAGTCCAAACGCAGCGGACTGAAGCTTTCTTT.

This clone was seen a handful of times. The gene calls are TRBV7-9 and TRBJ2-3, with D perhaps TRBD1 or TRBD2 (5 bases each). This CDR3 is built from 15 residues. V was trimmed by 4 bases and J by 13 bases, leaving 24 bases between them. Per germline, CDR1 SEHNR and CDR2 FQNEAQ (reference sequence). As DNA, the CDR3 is TGTGCCAGCAGCTCCACCATAGGGGAGACCCGAGGGAAGTATTTT. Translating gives CASSSTIGETRGKYF.

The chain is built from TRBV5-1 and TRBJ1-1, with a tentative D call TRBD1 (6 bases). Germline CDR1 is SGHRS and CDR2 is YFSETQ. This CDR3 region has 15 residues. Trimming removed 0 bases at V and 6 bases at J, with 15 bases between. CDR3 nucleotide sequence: TGCGCCAGCAGCTTGGCGAGAGGGGGTGTCCCTGAAGCTTTCTTT. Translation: CASSLARGGVPEAFF.

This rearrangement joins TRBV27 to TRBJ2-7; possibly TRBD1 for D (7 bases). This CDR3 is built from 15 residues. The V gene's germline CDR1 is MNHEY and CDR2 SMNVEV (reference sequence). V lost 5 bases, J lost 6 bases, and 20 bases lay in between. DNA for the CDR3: TGTGCCAGCAGTCCAGACTCAGGGGGGCGTCGCGAGCAGTACTTC. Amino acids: CASSPDSGGRREQYF.

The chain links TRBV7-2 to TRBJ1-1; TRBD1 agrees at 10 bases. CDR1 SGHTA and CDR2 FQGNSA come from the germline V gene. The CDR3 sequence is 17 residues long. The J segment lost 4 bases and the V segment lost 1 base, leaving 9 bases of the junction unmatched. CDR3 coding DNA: TGTGCCAGCAGCTTAGTAGTGGGGACAGGGGCGGGCACTGAAGCTTTCTTT. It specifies CASSLVVGTGAGTEAFF.

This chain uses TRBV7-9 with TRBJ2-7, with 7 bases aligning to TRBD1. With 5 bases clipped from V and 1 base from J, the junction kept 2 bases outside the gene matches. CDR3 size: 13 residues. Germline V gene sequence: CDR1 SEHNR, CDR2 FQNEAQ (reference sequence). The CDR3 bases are TGTGCCAGCAGCCCGACAGGGTCCTACGAGCAGTACTTC. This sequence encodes CASSPTGSYEQYF.

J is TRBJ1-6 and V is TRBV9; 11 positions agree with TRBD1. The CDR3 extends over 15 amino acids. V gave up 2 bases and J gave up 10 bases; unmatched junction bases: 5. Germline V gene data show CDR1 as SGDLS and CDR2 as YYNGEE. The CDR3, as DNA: TGTGCCAGCAGCGTCGGACAGGGGGCAATGTCACCCCTCCACTTT. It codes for CASSVGQGAMSPLHF.

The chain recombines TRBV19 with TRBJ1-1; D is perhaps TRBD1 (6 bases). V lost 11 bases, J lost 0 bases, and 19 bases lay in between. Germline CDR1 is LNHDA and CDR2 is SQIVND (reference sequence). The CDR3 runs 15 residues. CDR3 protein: CAVPTGYKMNTEAFF. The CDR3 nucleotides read TGTGCCGTACCGACAGGTTACAAAATGAACACTGAAGCTTTCTTT.

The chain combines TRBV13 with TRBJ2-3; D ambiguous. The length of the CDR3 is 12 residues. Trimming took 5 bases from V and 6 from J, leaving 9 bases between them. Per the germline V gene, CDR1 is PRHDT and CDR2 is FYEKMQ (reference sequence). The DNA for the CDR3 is TGTGCCAGCAGCCCTGGGTCGGATACGCAGTATTTT. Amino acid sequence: CASSPGSDTQYF.

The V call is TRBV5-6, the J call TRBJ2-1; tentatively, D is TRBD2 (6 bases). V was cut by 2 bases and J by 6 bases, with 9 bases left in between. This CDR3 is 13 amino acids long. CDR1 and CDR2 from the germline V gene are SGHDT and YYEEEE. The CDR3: CASSFGRGNEQFF. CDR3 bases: TGTGCCAGCAGCTTCGGGCGGGGCAATGAGCAGTTCTTC.

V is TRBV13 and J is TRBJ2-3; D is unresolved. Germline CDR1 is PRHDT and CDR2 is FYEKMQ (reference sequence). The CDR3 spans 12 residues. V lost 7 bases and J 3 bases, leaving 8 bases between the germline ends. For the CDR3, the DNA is TGTGCCAGCACCAAACCTACAGATACGCAGTATTTT. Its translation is CASTKPTDTQYF.

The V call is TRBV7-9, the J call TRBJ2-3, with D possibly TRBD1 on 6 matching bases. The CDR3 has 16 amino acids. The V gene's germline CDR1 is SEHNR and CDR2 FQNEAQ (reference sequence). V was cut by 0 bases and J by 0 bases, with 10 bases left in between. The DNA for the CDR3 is TGTGCCAGCAGCTTAGCAGACAGGCTTAGCACAGATACGCAGTATTTT. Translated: CASSLADRLSTDTQYF.